What follows is one TCR beta chain and its context. Its antigen is not yet known. Base qualities are not at hand, and no much larger clone is one base apart. The record originates from a study of shared clonotypes between healthy human individuals (dated by TCRdb to 2018 to 2021). A note on the overall study: The cohort comprised two women and a few men aged 18 to 49 years. The study deeply sequenced blood TCR repertoires of about 5 healthy adults to estimate repertoire size and the extent of clonotype sharing between individuals. Leukapheresis yielded between about 0.94 and 8.9 billion PBMCs per donor. Per donor, three plates each were used for CD4 naive and CD4 memory, two for CD8 naive, and one for CD8 memory. Libraries were prepared and TCR repertoires were sequenced by different laboratories using diverse techniques, in order to increase sequencing depth and limit assay-specific biases.

Healthy HIV-negative adults with no recently reported acute infections or vaccinations were included as donors. Only Caucasian adults living in Nashville, Tennessee, USA were represented among the donors. CD4+ T cells were enriched through magnetic negative selection, after which naive cells were positively selected on CD45RA and the remaining negative fraction served as the memory subset. Blood was obtained by leukapheresis, after which PBMCs were separated by Ficoll-Histopaque density gradient centrifugation and cryopreserved in liquid nitrogen vapor phase. Purity and quantity of every magnetically sorted T cell population were checked by analytical flow cytometry. Genomic DNA was isolated from each sorted fraction and quantified by UV absorbance on a Nanodrop 2000c. TCR CDR3 regions were amplified from genomic DNA by multiplex PCR using the deep immunoSEQ assay. Extracted genomic DNA from each cell subset was distributed evenly across all wells of several immunoSEQ 96-well plates, and each plate was treated as a replicate. For sorted subsets, around 0.2 ug of genomic DNA, equivalent to around 31,000 T cell genomes, went into each replicate PCR. The purified libraries were quantified using a Qubit 3.0 fluorometer, sized with a Bioanalyzer 2100, and then quantified again using the KAPA Library Quantification kit. Every immunoSEQ 96-well plate was sequenced on a separate single-read 150-cycle Illumina NextSeq 550 flow cell. As for the original processing: Because the immunoSEQ output held only junctional sequences and lacked quality scores, the filtering could not match the filtering applied to full-length reads. Sequences were annotated with PyIR, a Python wrapper for IgBLAST v1.9, and V/J genes and CDR3 were assigned using IMGT germline references. Any read was removed if the V/J assignment was weak (E-value above 1e-6), the CDR3 was missing, or the read contained stop codons, out-of-frame junctions, or ambiguous translated residues. V3J clonotypes were defined as sequences sharing an identical inferred V gene, J gene, and CDR3 amino acid sequence. Percentage overlap between repertoires was computed as shared unique clonotypes divided by the size of the smaller repertoire. Repertoire richness was assessed with RTK rarefaction, the Chao1 estimator, and Recon v2.1 estimates of unobserved clonotypes. OLGA was used to compute generation probabilities for all TCRbeta clonotypes that the gDNA method yielded from several donors. TCRdb carries this immuneACCESS record with in-frame sequences only. Its versions omit some clonotypes, under half of them owing to an unresolved V gene in the studies checked, with the rest unexplained. The DNA was the basis for D and trimming; V, J and clone size are from that table. The table for this sample lists under 650,000 clones; approximately 95% of them were counted only once. The ten biggest clones cover 0.05% to 0.07% of the sample.

The CDR3, cysteine through phenylalanine, is 14 amino acids long. Only CDR3 DNA is held: 42 bases, read in frame from base 1. V drops 5 bases and J drops 6 bases, leaving 13 bases in between. The germline V gene gives CDR1 as LGHNA and CDR2 as YNFKEQ. Overall study outcomes, separate from this receptor: Sampling was restricted to blood, and TCR repertoires in tissue are likely to differ from TCR repertoires in blood. Higher generation probabilities were observed for clonotypes shared by all four sorted-subset donors than for non-shared clonotypes. Even with the large sequencing depth, rarefaction of the sorted-subset datasets indicated that sequencing was incomplete. Naive subsets generally had larger estimated clonotype richness than memory subsets. Because the study included a small number of donors, the genetic and exposure-history diversity represented was limited. Across a handful of donors, approximately 5% of naive CD4, 3.5% of naive CD8, about 2.3% of memory CD4, and approximately 0.42% of memory CD8 clonotypes were shared. Pairwise subsampling indicated that sequencing depth was expected to affect the degree of clonotype sharing among donors.

Sequenced material: naive CD4+ T cells sorted from blood. The cell subset or site label, read with the paper, signifies: CD45RA+ positively selected. The TCR originated in a woman aged 25-40 years in good health. The chain was built from TRBV4-2 and TRBJ2-2, and perhaps TRBD2 as D gene, on 5 matching bases. The sequenced DNA: TGTGCCAGCAGCTTACTAGGAGTACCCGGGGAGCTGTTTTTT. Translated, it gives CASSLLGVPGELFF.